The clone carrying this T cell receptor beta chain has more than one count but fewer than ten. No antigen is known for it. The sample originates from a study of early T cells in non-severe SARS-CoV-2 infection. Study at large: The chains were unpaired, and the sequenced material was bulk RNA from unsorted whole blood. General study results and limits: Private and CD4 specificities were missed by VDJdb matching, skewed to anti-spike CD8.

cDNA molecules, individually, were tagged with unique molecular identifiers. A single record per CDR3 protein comes from TCRdb applying MiXCR to the 5' RACE reads. Among tens of thousands of distinct CDR3 sequences, about a tenth were seen once, and the ten largest hold about 9.6%. The CDR3 extends over 12 amino acids. V lost 10 bases and J lost 3; bases outside the gene matches: 4. Germline CDR1 reads MNHNY; CDR2 reads SVGAGI (reference sequence). The chain carries TRBV6-6 and TRBJ2-7; 9 bases are a match to TRBD1. Sequencing was performed on whole blood. The source is an adult who was a healthcare worker with PCR-confirmed SARS-CoV-2 infection or an uninfected control (not recorded which). CDR3 DNA sequence: TGTGCCACCTGGACAGGGGTCTACGAGCAGTACTTC. Residues: CATWTGVYEQYF.